These T cell receptor beta chains were read from a single sample in a study of PD-1 blockade in classical Hodgkin lymphoma. Generated by immunoSEQ multiplex PCR, the TCRdb table keeps only in-frame clones and is missing some. This table has about 44,000 clones, just over 65% appearing once. Source: peripheral blood mononuclear cells (PBMCs), taken before the fourth cycle of nivolumab. The receptors shown here come from a human donor with classical Hodgkin lymphoma. Both conserved end residues are part of each CDR3. Fields, in order: clone size, J gene, D gene, V gene, CDR3 DNA, CDR3 protein. A D gene is named only where the DNA matches it firmly. Clone size is not always given. Where it is, it says once, few, many or a class for expanded clones.

clone size: -
J gene: TRBJ2-7
D gene: -
V gene: TRBV19
CDR3 DNA: TGTGCCAGTAGTATTGGAGGGACCTACGAGCAGTACTTC
CDR3 protein: CASSIGGTYEQYF

clone size: -
J gene: TRBJ2-7
D gene: -
V gene: TRBV4-1
CDR3 DNA: TGCGCCAGCAGCCGCGGGATCGGGGGAAGAGAAGAGCAGTACTTC
CDR3 protein: CASSRGIGGREEQYF

clone size: once
J gene: TRBJ2-1
D gene: TRBD1
V gene: TRBV18
CDR3 DNA: TGTGCCAGCTCACCTGTGACAGGGGGCAATGAGCAGTTCTTC
CDR3 protein: CASSPVTGGNEQFF

clone size: -
J gene: TRBJ2-5
D gene: -
V gene: TRBV28
CDR3 DNA: TGTGCCAGCAGTTTGGAGGGGGCAGAGACCCAGTACTTC
CDR3 protein: CASSLEGAETQYF

clone size: few
J gene: TRBJ1-6
D gene: -
V gene: TRBV6-5
CDR3 DNA: TGTGCCAGCAGTTACGGGGACTCACCCCTCCACTTT
CDR3 protein: CASSYGDSPLHF

clone size: -
J gene: TRBJ1-2
D gene: -
V gene: TRBV6-5
CDR3 DNA: TGTGCCAGCAGTTACTCGGGCCTCTATGGCTACACCTTC
CDR3 protein: CASSYSGLYGYTF

clone size: -
J gene: TRBJ2-7
D gene: -
V gene: TRBV15
CDR3 DNA: TGTGCCACCAGCACCCAAGGAAGACAGAAGCAGTACTTC
CDR3 protein: CATSTQGRQKQYF

clone size: -
J gene: TRBJ2-2
D gene: -
V gene: TRBV5-1
CDR3 DNA: TGCGCCAGCAGCTTGGTCGGACTCCTGACCGGGGAGCTGTTTTTT
CDR3 protein: CASSLVGLLTGELFF

clone size: -
J gene: TRBJ2-7
D gene: -
V gene: TRBV6-5
CDR3 DNA: TGTGCCAGCAGTTACTCGATCAGGGATCTCGCGCAGTACTTC
CDR3 protein: CASSYSIRDLAQYF

clone size: -
J gene: TRBJ2-1
D gene: -
V gene: TRBV2
CDR3 DNA: TGTGCCAGCAGTGTCAGGGGGGCCTCCTACAATGAGCAGTTCTTC
CDR3 protein: CASSVRGASYNEQFF

clone size: few
J gene: TRBJ1-3
D gene: TRBD1
V gene: TRBV7-9
CDR3 DNA: TGTGCCAGCAGCTTATGGGGACAGGGAGGTACTGGAAACACCATATATTTT
CDR3 protein: CASSLWGQGGTGNTIYF

clone size: -
J gene: TRBJ2-1
D gene: -
V gene: TRBV7-3
CDR3 DNA: TGTGCCAGCAGCTTAGGGCAGGGGCCCTACAATGAGCAGTTCTTC
CDR3 protein: CASSLGQGPYNEQFF

clone size: few
J gene: TRBJ2-7
D gene: TRBD2
V gene: TRBV7-9
CDR3 DNA: TGTGCCAGCAGCTTAGATTGGCCTAGCGGGACTTACGAGCAGTACTTC
CDR3 protein: CASSLDWPSGTYEQYF

clone size: -
J gene: TRBJ1-2
D gene: -
V gene: TRBV7-8
CDR3 DNA: TGTGCCAGCAGCTTAGGACAGTTGAATGGCTACACCTTC
CDR3 protein: CASSLGQLNGYTF

clone size: few
J gene: TRBJ1-2
D gene: TRBD1
V gene: TRBV6-5
CDR3 DNA: TGTGCCAGCAGGCACCGGGACAGGGCCTATGGCTACACCTTC
CDR3 protein: CASRHRDRAYGYTF

clone size: -
J gene: TRBJ2-7
D gene: TRBD1
V gene: TRBV28
CDR3 DNA: TGTGCCAGCAGTTTACCGGGACAGGACTCCTACGAGCAGTACTTC
CDR3 protein: CASSLPGQDSYEQYF

clone size: -
J gene: TRBJ2-2
D gene: -
V gene: TRBV5-1
CDR3 DNA: TGCGCCAGCAGCTTTAGGGGTGCGAACACCGGGGAGCTGTTTTTT
CDR3 protein: CASSFRGANTGELFF

clone size: -
J gene: TRBJ2-7
D gene: -
V gene: TRBV19
CDR3 DNA: TGTGCCAGTAGTACAGGGTCTGAGTACGAGCAGTACTTC
CDR3 protein: CASSTGSEYEQYF

clone size: -
J gene: TRBJ2-7
D gene: TRBD1
V gene: TRBV10-3
CDR3 DNA: TGTGCCATCAGTGAGGGGACAGGGACCCACGAGCAGTACTTC
CDR3 protein: CAISEGTGTHEQYF

clone size: -
J gene: TRBJ2-1
D gene: -
V gene: TRBV28
CDR3 DNA: TGTGCCAGCTGGGACACCGCCTACAATGAGCAGTTCTTC
CDR3 protein: CASWDTAYNEQFF

clone size: -
J gene: TRBJ2-5
D gene: -
V gene: TRBV11-2
CDR3 DNA: TGTGCCAGCAGCAAAGGACGGAACCAAGAGACCCAGTACTTC
CDR3 protein: CASSKGRNQETQYF

clone size: -
J gene: TRBJ1-2
D gene: TRBD1
V gene: TRBV27
CDR3 DNA: TGTGCCAGCAGTTTGGGCAGGGGGGGTGGCTACACCTTC
CDR3 protein: CASSLGRGGGYTF

clone size: -
J gene: TRBJ2-2
D gene: -
V gene: TRBV19
CDR3 DNA: TGTGCCAGTAGTATTACTCTAGGGGAGCTGTTTTTT
CDR3 protein: CASSITLGELFF

clone size: few
J gene: TRBJ1-2
D gene: TRBD1
V gene: TRBV4-3
CDR3 DNA: TGCGCCAGCAGCCAGCCAGGGGACAGCTATGGCTACACCTTC
CDR3 protein: CASSQPGDSYGYTF

clone size: -
J gene: TRBJ1-1
D gene: -
V gene: TRBV19
CDR3 DNA: TGTGCCAGTAGTATCAGGGATACTGAAGCTTTCTTT
CDR3 protein: CASSIRDTEAFF

clone size: few
J gene: TRBJ2-3
D gene: -
V gene: TRBV7-9
CDR3 DNA: TGTGCCAGCAGCTTAGAAGCTAGCCTCCTCACAGATACGCAGTATTTT
CDR3 protein: CASSLEASLLTDTQYF

clone size: once
J gene: TRBJ2-3
D gene: TRBD2
V gene: TRBV19
CDR3 DNA: TGTGCCAGTGGGACTAGCGGAATTTCCACAGATACGCAGTATTTT
CDR3 protein: CASGTSGISTDTQYF

clone size: -
J gene: TRBJ1-3
D gene: -
V gene: TRBV5-1
CDR3 DNA: TGCGCCAGCAGCTTCTCGACACAGGGCGGTGGAAACACCATATATTTT
CDR3 protein: CASSFSTQGGGNTIYF

clone size: medium-sized
J gene: TRBJ2-7
D gene: -
V gene: TRBV29-1
CDR3 DNA: TGCAGCGTTGAGTCAGGTACCTACGAGCAGTACTTC
CDR3 protein: CSVESGTYEQYF

clone size: once
J gene: TRBJ1-4
D gene: TRBD1
V gene: TRBV6-5
CDR3 DNA: TGTGCCAGCAGTTGGACAGGGCAAGATGAAAAACTGTTTTTT
CDR3 protein: CASSWTGQDEKLFF

clone size: -
J gene: TRBJ2-5
D gene: TRBD2
V gene: TRBV27
CDR3 DNA: TGTGCCAGCAGTTCACGGACTAGCGGGAGGGCCAGGTTAGGGACCCAGTACTTC
CDR3 protein: CASSSRTSGRARLGTQYF

clone size: -
J gene: TRBJ2-7
D gene: TRBD2
V gene: TRBV5-6
CDR3 DNA: TGTGCCAGCAGCTTGGAGTCTAGCGGGAGGGCACCCTACGAGCAGTACTTC
CDR3 protein: CASSLESSGRAPYEQYF

clone size: -
J gene: TRBJ1-2
D gene: -
V gene: TRBV28
CDR3 DNA: TGTGCCACCCCCCGGACACCCGATGGCTACACCTTC
CDR3 protein: CATPRTPDGYTF

clone size: medium-sized
J gene: TRBJ1-2
D gene: -
V gene: TRBV28
CDR3 DNA: TGTGCCGGCCAAAACGGGGGGGACGGATTCTATGGCTACACCTTC
CDR3 protein: CAGQNGGDGFYGYTF

clone size: -
J gene: TRBJ2-3
D gene: TRBD1
V gene: TRBV4-3
CDR3 DNA: TGCGCCAGCAGCCAAGGGGACAGGGGTATGGTAGATACGCAGTATTTT
CDR3 protein: CASSQGDRGMVDTQYF

clone size: -
J gene: TRBJ1-6
D gene: -
V gene: TRBV5-1
CDR3 DNA: TGCGCCAGCAGCTTGGACCGCGATTCACCCCTCCACTTT
CDR3 protein: CASSLDRDSPLHF